These 14 T cell receptor beta chains were all obtained from the same sample, sequenced in a study of cytomegalovirus exposure and HLA in healthy donors (dated by TCRdb to the late 2010s). Library preparation used the immunoSEQ multiplex PCR assay. A mixture of 60 forward primers for TCR Vbeta segments and 13 reverse primers for TCR Jbeta segments was used in the multiplex PCR. Entries here come from immuneACCESS through TCRdb and include only in-frame sequences with V and J called. Some clones fail to appear in such tables; in the studies checked, an unresolved V gene covers under half of the shortfall, and the cause of the remainder is unknown. The sample records about 130,000 clones, about four fifths of which are singletons. The ten largest make up roughly 2% of the sample. The material sequenced was PBMCs. The receptor set was obtained from a young man in good health and CMV-seronegative.

The chain recombines TRBV2 with TRBJ1-3, with D perhaps TRBD1 (6 bases). Germline V gene data show CDR1 as SNHLY and CDR2 as FYNNEI. This CDR3 contains 15 residues. V dropped 6 bases and J dropped 2 bases, with 14 bases sitting between them. CDR3 amino acids: CASSHPGGPGNTIYF. The DNA of the CDR3 is TGTGCCAGCAGCCACCCCGGGGGGCCTGGAAACACCATATATTTT.

This clone has a single count. Written as DNA, the CDR3 is TGTGCCAGTACAGCGGGAGGGCCGGTGGACGAGCAGTACGTC. It translates to CASTAGGPVDEQYV. The rearrangement links TRBV21-1 to TRBJ2-7; the table's D call TRBD2 went unverified against the DNA. TRBV21-1 is a documented pseudogene. The CDR3 extends over 14 amino acids.

About this clone: Other DNA variants within this sample encode the same CDR3. In DNA form, the CDR3 reads TGTGCCACGAGGGGGACAGGGGTGGGTCAAACTGAAGCTTTCTTT. This sequence encodes CATRGTGVGQTEAFF. The chain combines TRBV6-5 with TRBJ1-1; 10 bases align to TRBD1. V gave up 10 bases and J gave up 5 bases; unmatched junction bases: 13. Per the germline V gene, CDR1 is MNHEY and CDR2 is SVGAGI. CDR3 length: 15 amino acids.

This chain links TRBV7-8 with TRBJ2-2; TRBD2 matches at 8 bases. With V trimmed by 6 bases and J by 5 bases, 5 bases remained unmatched. CDR1 SGHVS and CDR2 FQNEAQ come from the germline V gene. The CDR3 is 14 residues long. The CDR3 is CASRSGSQTGELFF. For the CDR3, the DNA is TGTGCCAGCAGAAGCGGGAGTCAGACCGGGGAGCTGTTTTTT.

This chain connects TRBV5-4 to TRBJ2-3; D perhaps matches TRBD1 (6 bases). The CDR3 has 14 amino acids. Germline assignment: CDR1 SGHNT and CDR2 YYREEE (reference sequence). Trimming shortened V by 0 bases and J by 2 bases, and 7 bases separated the two germline ends. The CDR3 sequence: CASSLGGLTDTQYF. In DNA form, the CDR3 reads TGTGCCAGCAGCTTGGGGGGGCTCACAGATACGCAGTATTTT.

The chain uses TRBV7-2 and TRBJ2-5, with D perhaps matching TRBD1 (5 bases). This CDR3 region has 14 residues. Deletions cut 5 bases from V and 2 bases from J, with 12 bases between. CDR1 is SGHTA and CDR2 is FQGNSA in the germline V gene. In DNA form, the CDR3 reads TGTGCCAGCAGCCTACAGGTTTTTCAAGAGACCCAGTACTTC. Residues: CASSLQVFQETQYF.

This clone was found once. The rearrangement uses TRBV5-4 and TRBJ2-1; possibly TRBD1 for D (6 bases). The CDR3 consists of 17 residues. Trimming took 1 base from V and 6 from J, leaving 20 bases between them. CDR1 SGHNT and CDR2 YYREEE come from the germline V gene (reference sequence). In DNA form, the CDR3 reads TGTGCCAGCAGCTTGAATGACCTAGCAGGGGATCCCAATGAGCAGTTCTTC. This sequence encodes CASSLNDLAGDPNEQFF.

The table lists this clone with a few counts. The chain combines TRBV6-5 with TRBJ2-2, with TRBD2 matching 10 bases. This CDR3 spans 15 amino acids. Trimming cost V 4 bases and J 3 bases; bases outside gene matches: 2. CDR1 and CDR2 (germline): MNHEY, SVGAGI. CDR3 in amino acids: CASSLLAGDTGELFF. For the CDR3, the DNA is TGTGCCAGCAGTTTGCTAGCGGGAGACACCGGGGAGCTGTTTTTT.

J is TRBJ1-1 and V is TRBV29-1; unclear D gene. V lost 0 bases to trimming and J lost 1 base, with 12 bases between them. Germline V gives CDR1 SQVTM, CDR2 ANQGSEA. The CDR3 consists of 15 residues. CDR3 bases: TGCAGCGTTGAAGATCACACAGCCCCGAACACTGAAGCTTTCTTT. It codes for CSVEDHTAPNTEAFF.

The V gene is TRBV28, the J gene TRBJ1-2; D is unclear. The CDR3 totals 11 residues. With 11 bases removed from V and 7 bases from J, the gap between germline ends came to 14 bases. Germline V CDR1 and CDR2: MDHEN, SYDVKM. CDR3 DNA: TGTGCCTCCTCGTTTGGGAGTGGCTACACCTTC. Its translation is CASSFGSGYTF.

Written as DNA, the CDR3 is TGCGCCAGCAGCCAACCGGCATGGGGGGAGGTCCGCCCCGACATTCAGTACTTC. Protein: CASSQPAWGEVRPDIQYF. The V gene is TRBV4-3, the J gene TRBJ2-4, with D tentatively TRBD2 (6 bases). The V end was cut by 2 bases, the J end by 8 bases, with 25 bases between. The CDR3 has 18 residues. Germline loops: CDR1 LGHNA, CDR2 YSLEER.

The sample holds a few counts of this clone. The chain carries TRBV27 and TRBJ2-2; maybe TRBD2 (5 bases). The CDR3 consists of 14 residues. Germline CDR1 reads MNHEY; CDR2 reads SMNVEV (reference sequence). Trimming cost V 6 bases and J 6 bases, with 14 bases left between them. CDR3 DNA: TGTGCCAGCAGAGAGGGCGGTGGCCCCGGGGAGCTGTTTTTT. This sequence encodes CASREGGGPGELFF.

The chain uses TRBV6-5 and TRBJ2-2, with 9 bases aligning to TRBD2. From germline, CDR1 is MNHEY and CDR2 SVGAGI. Trimming took 3 bases from V and 4 from J; bases not matched to a gene: 3. This CDR3 is built from 15 residues. CDR3 bases: TGTGCCAGCAGTTATAGACTAGCGGTCACCGGGGAGCTGTTTTTT. It is translated as CASSYRLAVTGELFF.

V usage is TRBV14 and J usage is TRBJ2-4; 8 bases are shared with TRBD1. After removal of 3 bases from V and 4 bases from J, the junction contained 2 bases not matched to a gene. From germline, CDR1 is SGHDN and CDR2 FVKESK. The CDR3 has 14 residues. In DNA form, the CDR3 reads TGTGCCAGCAGCCAGGGGACAGGAAAAAACATTCAGTACTTC. Its translation: CASSQGTGKNIQYF.